This TCR beta chain was identified in a study of blood T cells in healthy people across ages. There are a few counts of this clonotype. At least 7 million PBMCs were isolated per sample. The germline gives CDR1 SEHNR, CDR2 FQNEAQ (reference sequence). This CDR3 is 16 amino acids long. V lost 4 bases, J lost 6 bases, and 12 bases stayed unmatched. Then a second PCR, running roughly 7 to 11 cycles, was carried out with a sample-barcoded 5' primer and a J-beta primer mix. One entry per CDR3 protein results from TCRdb running MiXCR on the 5' RACE reads. Here the sample spans about 1,000,000 distinct CDR3 sequences, around 43% being singletons.

What was sequenced was blood. This chain uses TRBV7-9 with TRBJ2-1; 7 bases agree with TRBD2. This clonotype originated in a woman aged 55 to 70 in good health. The CDR3 DNA follows: TGTGCCAGCAGCTCCACCCTTTCGCGGGAGCCCAATGAGCAGTTCTTC. Translating gives CASSSTLSREPNEQFF.